Given below is one T cell receptor beta chain in context. The antigen is undetermined. The source of the sample is a study of blood T cells in healthy people across ages. CDR1 is SGHVS and CDR2 is FQNEAQ in the germline V gene. This CDR3 contains 14 residues. The V end was cut by 3 bases, the J end by 0 bases, with 6 bases between. Using a J-beta primer mix together with a sample-barcoded 5' primer, a second PCR was run for roughly 7 to 11 cycles. One entry per CDR3 protein, called by TCRdb with MiXCR from the 5' RACE reads. Of about 580,000 distinct CDR3 sequences detected, less than 60% appear once; the ten largest clones hold roughly 24%. General study results and limits: Possibly, changes in expanded clonotypes were confounded because donor CMV status was unknown.

The V call is TRBV7-8, the J call TRBJ2-4; D is undetermined. The clonotype originates from a man older than 75 in good health. The sequenced sample was blood. CDR3 nucleotide sequence: TGTGCCAGCAGCTTTTCCTTAGCCAAAAACATTCAGTACTTC. Its translation is CASSFSLAKNIQYF.